A selection of T cell receptor beta chains follows, all from one sample in a study of blood T cell repertoires in COVID-19. The assay was immunoSEQ multiplex PCR, and TCRdb's table has in-frame clones only and misses some. The sample lists around 190,000 clones, about four fifths seen once, with around 8% in the top ten. The specimen sequenced was peripheral blood. These receptors were obtained from a woman in her fifties or sixties with COVID-19, enrolled during active disease. CDR3s include the opening cysteine and the closing phenylalanine or tryptophan. A D gene is named only where the DNA matches it firmly. Clone size is not always given. Where it is, it says once, few, many or a class for expanded clones.

-	TRBV5-1	TRBD1	TRBJ2-3	TGCGCCAGCAGCTTGGCCCAGGGGGTGGGAACAGATACGCAGTATTTT	CASSLAQGVGTDTQYF
-	TRBV2	-	TRBJ2-5	TGTGCCAGCAGTGCAGACGAGGGGACCCAGTACTTC	CASSADEGTQYF
-	TRBV7-8	-	TRBJ2-3	TGTGCCAGCAGCTTAGGATCCGGGTATAGCACAGATACGCAGTATTTT	CASSLGSGYSTDTQYF
few	TRBV5-6	-	TRBJ2-4	TGTGCCAGCAGCTTGAACGGGATGAGACAGTACTTC	CASSLNGMRQYF
-	TRBV6-4	-	TRBJ2-1	TGTGCCAGCCGACGGGCCGGGAGATCAGATGAGCAGTTCTTC	CASRRAGRSDEQFF
-	TRBV12-3/TRBV12-4	-	TRBJ1-2	TGTGCCAGCAGTTTTTCTTCGAGGGGCTACACCTTC	CASSFSSRGYTF
-	TRBV7-6	TRBD1	TRBJ2-2	TGTGCCAGCAGCTCCTCCGCCGGGTTCACCGGGACAGGGACGAACACCGGGGAGCTGTTTTTT	CASSSSAGFTGTGTNTGELFF
-	TRBV6-1	TRBD1	TRBJ1-1	TGTGCCAGCAGTAAGGACAGGGTGGTCACTGAAGCTTTCTTT	CASSKDRVVTEAFF
-	TRBV6-1	-	TRBJ1-2	TGTGCCAGCAGTGAAAGGGGCCGGAACTATGGCTACACCTTC	CASSERGRNYGYTF
-	TRBV6-5	TRBD1	TRBJ1-2	TGTGCCAGCACCCAAGAACAGGACAGGAGCTATGGCTACACCTTC	CASTQEQDRSYGYTF
once	TRBV6-5	TRBD1	TRBJ1-1	TGTGCCAGCAGTTTATACAGGGGAAATGAAGCTTTCTTT	CASSLYRGNEAFF
-	TRBV5-1	-	TRBJ1-2	TGCGCCAGCAGCTTGGATGGTCGCCCGCGTGGTGGCTACACCTTC	CASSLDGRPRGGYTF
-	TRBV27	-	TRBJ2-7	TGTGCCAGTATCCCCCTGGGTAGCGGAGGGGGGGACGAGCAGTACTTC	CASIPLGSGGGDEQYF
few	TRBV5-1	-	TRBJ1-1	TGCGCCAGCAGCTTGGAGCCTACCGGGAACACTGAAGCTTTCTTT	CASSLEPTGNTEAFF
few	TRBV5-4	-	TRBJ2-6	TGTGCCAGCAGCCCTGACAGCTCTGGGGCCAACGTCCTGACTTTC	CASSPDSSGANVLTF
-	TRBV29-1	TRBD1	TRBJ1-5	TGCAGCGTAGGGACAGATTATAGCAATCAGCCCCAGCATTTT	CSVGTDYSNQPQHF
few	TRBV5-1	-	TRBJ2-2	TGCGCCAGCAGCTTGTCGGACACCGGGGAGCTGTTTTTT	CASSLSDTGELFF
-	TRBV21-1	-	TRBJ2-3	TGTGCCAGCAGCAAAGTTCTAGCAGATACGCAGTATTTT	CASSKVLADTQYF
few	TRBV5-1	TRBD1	TRBJ1-2	TGCGCCAGCAGCGCGGGACAGGCCTATGGCTACACCTTC	CASSAGQAYGYTF
-	TRBV4-2	-	TRBJ1-5	TGTGCCAGCAGCCAAGATTTAACGGGACACGATAGCAATCAGCCCCAGCATTTT	CASSQDLTGHDSNQPQHF
-	TRBV5-6	TRBD1	TRBJ1-2	TGTGCCAGCAGCTTCTCGGGACAGGGGCGCCCGGGGGGTGGCTACACCTTC	CASSFSGQGRPGGGYTF
-	TRBV4-3	-	TRBJ2-3	TGCGCCAGCAGCCAGCAGGGTGGCAGGGCTGATACGCAGTATTTT	CASSQQGGRADTQYF
-	TRBV2	TRBD2	TRBJ2-3	TGTGCCAGCAGTCCTCCGCTCTTAGCGGGGGGGCGGTTAGATACGCAGTATTTT	CASSPPLLAGGRLDTQYF
-	TRBV11-2	-	TRBJ2-1	TGTGCCAGCAGCCGCGGGACTCACGCGGATGGTGAGCAGTTCTTC	CASSRGTHADGEQFF